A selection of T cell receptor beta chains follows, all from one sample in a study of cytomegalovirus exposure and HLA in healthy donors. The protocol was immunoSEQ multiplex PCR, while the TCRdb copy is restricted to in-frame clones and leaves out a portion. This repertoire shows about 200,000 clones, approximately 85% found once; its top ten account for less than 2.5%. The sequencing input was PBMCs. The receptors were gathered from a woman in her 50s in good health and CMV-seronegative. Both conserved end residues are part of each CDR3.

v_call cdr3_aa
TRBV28 CASSVTGYSNQPQHF
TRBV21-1 CASSTEKGDRNYGYTF
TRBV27 CASSLGRNTGELFF
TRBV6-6 CASSGTSGARDYEQYF
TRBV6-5 CASSYSCRTYNEQFF
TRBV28 CASSLRGVGDTEAFF
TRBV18 CASSLSAGGNQPQHF
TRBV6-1 CASKRNAGGAYEQYF
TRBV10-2 CASTGLAGYNEQFF
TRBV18 CASSEDTRNTEAFF
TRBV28 CASHPAGLKRRELFF